This T cell receptor (beta chain) was captured in a study of T cell responses to AZD1222 COVID-19 vaccine (dated by TCRdb to about 2021). Background on the whole study: TCR sequencing covered more than 230 trial participants: 200 to 210 given two doses of AZD1222 and around 25 given two doses of MenACWY control vaccine. Trial participants were enrolled into age subgroups of 18-55, 56-69 and 70-plus years, which contained around 140, 26 and 57 TCR-sequenced participants, respectively.

According to the study, the label for this sample's time point signals: about 28 days (+/-7) after the second vaccine dose. AZD1222 recipients given second doses at about 4 weeks or at about 12 weeks were pooled, since spike-specific TCR depth and breadth were not found to differ between the two schedules. Vaccinee samples came from UK trials COV001 and COV002, including a single-blind randomized controlled phase 2/3 trial of AZD1222 (ChAdOx1 nCoV-19) in healthy adults. Trial participant PBMC samples were collected at day 0 and day 28 after the second dose for TCRbeta chain sequencing. With regard to this clone: What antigen it recognizes has not been identified. The input lacks base qualities; no much larger clone sits a single base away.

Broad study findings and their caveats: Vaccine-associated CD4 TCRs spanned the whole spike protein, with dominant responses in regions 160-218 and 743-854. Conclusions about previously exposed vaccinees were limited because only six AZD1222 recipients were SARS-CoV-2 seropositive at baseline. The 56-69-year group was small, and its depth increase did not reach significance, likely because of low power. Because no day 14 peak-response samples were available, the repertoires could be characterized only after the peak T cell response. Epitopes outside the regions mutated in the B.1.351 and B.1.1.7 variants were reportedly recognized by nearly half of the unique spike-specific TCRs. Participants were mostly white British, with more females than males. The authors suggested clonal diversity may have been underestimated. After two AZD1222 doses, spike-specific TCR breadth and depth were significantly higher than at day 0 and than in MenACWY recipients.

The CDR3 regions of human TCRbeta chains were analyzed by immunosequencing. The published analysis was carried out like this. TCRs in the repertoires were compared against a reference library of SARS-CoV-2-specific TCRs that had been generated with the MIRA antigen-specificity platform. Breadth was defined as the fraction of unique TCRs that were SARS-CoV-2-associated, and depth was defined as the fraction of total T cells that were SARS-CoV-2-associated. Using the MIRA data, each spike-specific TCR was mapped to the spike region that the TCR reacts to and placed in a CD4 or CD8 class. Log10-transformed breadth and depth values were compared by one-way ANOVA with Sidak's multiple comparisons tests. TCRdb stores this immuneACCESS table with in-frame sequences only. Part of the clones is absent; in the studies checked, under half of the shortfall reflects unresolved V genes, and no reason is known for the rest. That table furnishes V, J and clone size, whereas the DNA furnished D and trimming. A total of fewer than 130,000 clones appear in this sample, about 94% of them only once. 2.5% to 3.5% of the sample goes to the ten largest clones.

The sequence came from an adult who received the AZD1222 COVID-19 vaccine. The sample consisted of peripheral blood, taken 28 days after the second AZD1222 dose.

The CDR3 has the sequence CASSPGPAKNIQYF. Read as DNA, the sequence is TGTGCCAGCTCACCGGGCCCAGCCAAAAACATTCAGTACTTC. The rearranged segments are TRBV18 and TRBJ2-4; no D gene call is confident. The CDR3 spans 14 residues, from the cysteine through the phenylalanine. CDR3 DNA is the only sequence kept; it has 42 bases, read in frame from the first base. V drops 3 bases and J drops 0 bases, leaving 6 bases in between. Based on the germline V gene, the CDR1 and CDR2 sequences are KGHSH and LQKENI. The variable domain in full, with residues beyond the CDR3 obtained from the reference TRBV18 and TRBJ2-4 genes, is NAGVMQNPRHLVRRRGQEARLRCSPMKGHSHVYWYRQLPEEGLKFMVYLQKENIIDESGMPKERFSAEFPKEGPSILRIQQVVRGDSAAYFCASSPGPAKNIQYFGAGTRLSVL.